The sample holds a few counts of the clone carrying this TCR beta chain. This sample is part of a study of patients and donors after allogeneic stem cell transplantation. TCRdb analysed the RT-PCR reads with MiXCR anew, one entry per CDR3 protein. The sample includes 920,000 or so distinct CDR3 sequences, about a sixth of them seen just once. The CDR3 extends over 13 amino acids. V was clipped by 4 bases and J by 2 bases, with 6 bases between them. The chain links TRBV12-3 or TRBV12-4 to TRBJ1-5, with no clear D. This receptor was identified in a human donor who was either an allogeneic HSCT recipient or a stem cell or donor lymphocyte infusion donor (not recorded which). It is not recorded whose cells these are; they may come from a transplant donor. Material: blood, either unsorted or a sorted T cell fraction (not recorded which). The CDR3 DNA is TGTGCCAGCAGTTCAGCAGGCAATCAGCCCCAGCATTTT. Translating gives CASSSAGNQPQHF.